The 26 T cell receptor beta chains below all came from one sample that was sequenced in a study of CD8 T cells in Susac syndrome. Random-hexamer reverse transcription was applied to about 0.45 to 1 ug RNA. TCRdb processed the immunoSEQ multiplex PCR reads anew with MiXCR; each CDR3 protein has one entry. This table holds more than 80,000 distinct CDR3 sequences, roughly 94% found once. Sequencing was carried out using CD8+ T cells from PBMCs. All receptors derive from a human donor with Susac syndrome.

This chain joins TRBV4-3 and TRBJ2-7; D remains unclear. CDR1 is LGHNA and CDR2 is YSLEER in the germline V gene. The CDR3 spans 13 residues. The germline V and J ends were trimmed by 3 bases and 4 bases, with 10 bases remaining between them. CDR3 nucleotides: TGCGCCAGCAGCCAGGAAGGCGATTACGAGCAGTACTTC. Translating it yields CASSQEGDYEQYF.

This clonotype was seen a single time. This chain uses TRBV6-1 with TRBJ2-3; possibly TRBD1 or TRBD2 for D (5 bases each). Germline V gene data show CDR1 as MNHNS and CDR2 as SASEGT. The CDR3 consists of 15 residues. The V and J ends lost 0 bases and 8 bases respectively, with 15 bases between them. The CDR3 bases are TGTGCCAGCAGTGAAGCGCAGCTAGCCCAGGGTACGCAGTATTTT. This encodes CASSEAQLAQGTQYF.

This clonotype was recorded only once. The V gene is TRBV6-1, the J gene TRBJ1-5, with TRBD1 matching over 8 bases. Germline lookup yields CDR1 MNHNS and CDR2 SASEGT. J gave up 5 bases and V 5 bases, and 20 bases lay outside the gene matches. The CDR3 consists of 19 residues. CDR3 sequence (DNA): TGTGCCAGCAGTCGAGGGACAGGCGAGCCCATTTTCCAGGATCAGCCCCAGCATTTT. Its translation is CASSRGTGEPIFQDQPQHF.

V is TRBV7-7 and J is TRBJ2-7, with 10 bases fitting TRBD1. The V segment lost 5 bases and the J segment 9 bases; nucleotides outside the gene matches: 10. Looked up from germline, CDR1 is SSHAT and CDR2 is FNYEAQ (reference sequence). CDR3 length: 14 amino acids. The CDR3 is CASSAGTGDSLQYF. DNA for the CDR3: TGTGCCAGCAGCGCCGGGACAGGGGATTCGCTGCAGTACTTC.

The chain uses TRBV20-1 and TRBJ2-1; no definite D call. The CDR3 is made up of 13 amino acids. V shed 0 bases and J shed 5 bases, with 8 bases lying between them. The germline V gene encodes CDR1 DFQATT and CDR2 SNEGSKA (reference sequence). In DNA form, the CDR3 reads TGCAGTGCTAGAGATCCTGGTAACAATGAGCAGTTCTTC. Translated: CSARDPGNNEQFF.

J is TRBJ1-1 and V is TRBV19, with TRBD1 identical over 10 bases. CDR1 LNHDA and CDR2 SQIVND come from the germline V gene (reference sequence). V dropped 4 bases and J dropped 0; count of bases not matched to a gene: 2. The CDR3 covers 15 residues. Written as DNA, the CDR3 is TGTGCCAGTAGTACGACAGGGGGCCTGAACACTGAAGCTTTCTTT. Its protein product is CASSTTGGLNTEAFF.

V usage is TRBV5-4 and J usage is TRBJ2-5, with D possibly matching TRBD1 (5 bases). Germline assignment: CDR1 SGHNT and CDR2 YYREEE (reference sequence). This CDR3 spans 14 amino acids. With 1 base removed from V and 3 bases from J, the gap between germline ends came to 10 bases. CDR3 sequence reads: CASSLTGSKETQYF. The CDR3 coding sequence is TGTGCCAGCAGCTTGACAGGTTCCAAAGAGACCCAGTACTTC.

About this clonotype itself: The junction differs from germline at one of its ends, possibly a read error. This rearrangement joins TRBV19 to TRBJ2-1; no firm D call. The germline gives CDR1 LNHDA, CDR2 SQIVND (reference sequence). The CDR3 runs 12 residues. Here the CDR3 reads CASSLDFNEQFF. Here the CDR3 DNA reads TGTGCCAGTAGTTTAGACTTCAATGAGCAGTTCTTC.

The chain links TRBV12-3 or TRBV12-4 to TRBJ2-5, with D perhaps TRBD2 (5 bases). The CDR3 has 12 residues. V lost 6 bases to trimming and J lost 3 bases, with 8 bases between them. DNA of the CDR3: TGTGCCAGCAGGAGGGAAGAAGAGACCCAGTACTTC. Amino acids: CASRREEETQYF.

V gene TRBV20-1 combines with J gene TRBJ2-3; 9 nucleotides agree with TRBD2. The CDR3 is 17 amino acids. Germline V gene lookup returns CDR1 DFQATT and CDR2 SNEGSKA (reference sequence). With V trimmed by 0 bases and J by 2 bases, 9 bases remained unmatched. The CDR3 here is CSARDPELAGTTDTQYF. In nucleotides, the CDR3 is TGCAGTGCTAGAGATCCCGAACTAGCGGGCACCACAGATACGCAGTATTTT.

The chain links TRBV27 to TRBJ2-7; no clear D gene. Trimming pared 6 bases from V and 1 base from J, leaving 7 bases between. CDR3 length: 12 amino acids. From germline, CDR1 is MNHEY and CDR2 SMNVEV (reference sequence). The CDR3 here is CASRGMSYEQYF. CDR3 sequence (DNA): TGTGCCAGCAGAGGCATGTCCTACGAGCAGTACTTC.

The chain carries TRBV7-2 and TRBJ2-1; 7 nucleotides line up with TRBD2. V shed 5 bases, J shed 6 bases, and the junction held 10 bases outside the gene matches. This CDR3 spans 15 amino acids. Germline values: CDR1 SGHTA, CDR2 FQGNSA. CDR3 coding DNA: TGTGCCAGCAGCATCGGACTAGATTCCCTCAATGAGCAGTTCTTC. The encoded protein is CASSIGLDSLNEQFF.

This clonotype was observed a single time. In DNA form, the CDR3 reads TGTGTCGTCTCCGGGGGGCTTGAAGCTTTCTTT. Translation gives CVVSGGLEAFF. The gene calls are TRBV6-2 or TRBV6-3 and TRBJ1-1, with D possibly TRBD1 on 6 matching bases. CDR1 and CDR2 (germline): MNHEY, SVGEGT. The CDR3 is made up of 11 amino acids.

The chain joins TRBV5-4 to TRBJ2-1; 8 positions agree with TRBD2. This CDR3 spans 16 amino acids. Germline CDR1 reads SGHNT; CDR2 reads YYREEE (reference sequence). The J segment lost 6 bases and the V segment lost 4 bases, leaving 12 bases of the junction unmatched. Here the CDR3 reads CASSPREAGGPNEQFF. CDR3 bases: TGTGCCAGCAGCCCACGAGAGGCGGGGGGACCCAATGAGCAGTTCTTC.

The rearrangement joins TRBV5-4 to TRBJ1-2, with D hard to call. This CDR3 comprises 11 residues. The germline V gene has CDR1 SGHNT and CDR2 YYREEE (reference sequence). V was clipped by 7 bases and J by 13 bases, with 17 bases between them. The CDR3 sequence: CASGGGPILTF. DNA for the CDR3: TGTGCCAGCGGCGGCGGGCCTATTCTCACCTTC.

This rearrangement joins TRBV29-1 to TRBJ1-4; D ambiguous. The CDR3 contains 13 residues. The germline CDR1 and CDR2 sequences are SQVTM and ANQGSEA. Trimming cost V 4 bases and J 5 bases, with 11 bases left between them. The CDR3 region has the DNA TGCAGCGTTGTTGGCGGATTCAATGAAAAACTGTTTTTT. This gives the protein CSVVGGFNEKLFF.

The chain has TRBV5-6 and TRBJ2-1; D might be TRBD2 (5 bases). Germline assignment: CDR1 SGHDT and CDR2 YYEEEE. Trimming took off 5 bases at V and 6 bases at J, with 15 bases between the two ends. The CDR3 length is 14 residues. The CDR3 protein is CASRPRGSPNEQFF. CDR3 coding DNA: TGTGCCAGCAGGCCTCGAGGGTCACCCAATGAGCAGTTCTTC.

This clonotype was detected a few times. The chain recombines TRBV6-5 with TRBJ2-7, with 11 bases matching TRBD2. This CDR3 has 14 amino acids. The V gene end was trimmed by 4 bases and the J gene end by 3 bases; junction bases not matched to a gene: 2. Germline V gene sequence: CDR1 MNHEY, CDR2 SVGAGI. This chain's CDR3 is CASSSGTSGYEQYF. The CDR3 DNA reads TGTGCCAGCAGTTCCGGGACTAGCGGCTACGAGCAGTACTTC.

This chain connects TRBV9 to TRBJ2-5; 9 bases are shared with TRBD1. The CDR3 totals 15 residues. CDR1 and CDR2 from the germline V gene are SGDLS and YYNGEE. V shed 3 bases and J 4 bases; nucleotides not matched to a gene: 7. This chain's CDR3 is CASSDTHRGPETQYF. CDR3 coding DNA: TGTGCCAGCAGCGACACCCACAGGGGGCCAGAGACCCAGTACTTC.

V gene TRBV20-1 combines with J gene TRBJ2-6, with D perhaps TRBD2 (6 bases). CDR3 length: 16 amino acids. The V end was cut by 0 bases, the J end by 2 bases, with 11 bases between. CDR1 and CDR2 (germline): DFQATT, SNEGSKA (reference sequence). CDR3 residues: CSARDREAAGANVLTF. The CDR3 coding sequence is TGCAGTGCTAGAGACAGGGAGGCGGCTGGGGCCAACGTCCTGACTTTC.

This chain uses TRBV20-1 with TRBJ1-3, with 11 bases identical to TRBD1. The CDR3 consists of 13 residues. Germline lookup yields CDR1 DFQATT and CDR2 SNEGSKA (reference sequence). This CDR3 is CGTGGMEGNTIYF. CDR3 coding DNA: TGCGGGACAGGGGGTATGGAAGGAAACACCATATATTTT.

CDR3 protein: CASSSSTQGQETQYF. DNA of the CDR3: TGCGCCAGCAGCAGTTCTACACAGGGCCAAGAGACCCAGTACTTC. V is TRBV4-1 and J is TRBJ2-5, with D perhaps TRBD1 (6 bases). This CDR3 comprises 15 residues. V lost 5 bases, J lost 1 base, and 14 bases lay in between. CDR1 and CDR2 from the germline V gene are MGHRA and YSYEKL.

DNA of the CDR3: TGTGCCAGCAGCGCCGACGAGGCCGGCTACACCTTC. Residues: CASSADEAGYTF. This chain joins TRBV9 and TRBJ1-2; no definite D call. The CDR3 has 12 residues. Trimming took 3 bases from V and 8 from J, leaving 11 bases between them. Germline CDR1 reads SGDLS; CDR2 reads YYNGEE.

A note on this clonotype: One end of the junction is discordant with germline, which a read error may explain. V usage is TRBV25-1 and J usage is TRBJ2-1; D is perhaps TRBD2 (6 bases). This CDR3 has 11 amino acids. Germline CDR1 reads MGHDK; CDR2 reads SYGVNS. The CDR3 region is CASSEKGLLLF. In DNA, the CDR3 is TGTGCCAGCAGTGAAAAGGGACTTCTGCTCTTC.

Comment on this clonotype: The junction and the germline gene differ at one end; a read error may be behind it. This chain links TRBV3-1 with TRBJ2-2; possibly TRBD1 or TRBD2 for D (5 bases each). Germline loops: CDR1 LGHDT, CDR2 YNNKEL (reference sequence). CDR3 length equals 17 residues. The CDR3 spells CASSHHLGTVEAGKLFF. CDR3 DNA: TGTGCCAGCAGCCACCACTTGGGGACGGTGGAAGCCGGGAAGCTGTTTTTT.

CDR3 DNA: TGTGCCAGCAGCCAACTTCTTGGACGGAGAACCTACGAGCAGTACTTC. It yields the protein CASSQLLGRRTYEQYF. The chain recombines TRBV7-9 with TRBJ2-7; D is unclear. This CDR3 has 16 amino acids. V was cut by 5 bases and J by 2 bases, with 19 bases left in between. Germline lookup yields CDR1 SEHNR and CDR2 FQNEAQ (reference sequence).